The T cell receptor beta chain under discussion was sequenced for a study of cytomegalovirus exposure and HLA in healthy donors (dated by TCRdb to 2016 to 2017). In terms of the full investigation: According to an earlier analysis of 550 to 750 of the donors, about 180 million T cells yielded 117 million unique TCR beta sequences and around 280 Gb of sequence data. A later genetic analysis took genome-wide SNP genotypes for about three fifths of the 666 donors and used that subset as a discovery cohort. In addition to the first cohort of around 670 subjects, a separate validation cohort of under 150 different subjects was used. An early release that covered some 630 HLA-typed donors contained approximately 300 gigabases of sequencing data and tens of millions of unique TCR sequences. Every discovery cohort repertoire had been produced on one sequencing platform. Rather than drawing on any new phenotypic data, the later analysis identified candidate immune exposures from TCR beta sequences and the way those sequences occurred across donors. Among 300 to 500 genotyped donors of the cohort, an average of approximately 220,000 unique TCR beta nucleotide sequences was sequenced per donor, of which about 18% were non-productive. Typing coverage differed by locus: A, B, C, DRB1 and DQB1 were typed in about 629-630 donors, DQA1 in about 500, DPA1 in approximately 600, and DPB1 in roughly 450. HLA typing included class I and class II loci at four-digit resolution. About five DR-DQ haplotypes were treated as single units for association and clustering because of strong linkage in the cohort. To study patterns of TCR occurrence, a later analysis re-analyzed previously published TCR beta repertoires from 550 to 800 donors and added high-resolution HLA genotyping. The aim of the study was to test whether cataloging public T cell receptors could identify signatures of past pathogen exposure. Donor age, sex, ethnicity and CMV serostatus were collected together with the repertoire data. In an earlier analysis of a few hundred of the donors, high-throughput TCR beta sequencing was used to judge whether each TCR beta V gene segment behaved as functional or pseudogenic. The study used immunosequencing to profile the T cell repertoires of approximately 630 subjects and linked those repertoires to cytomegalovirus serostatus. To predict cytomegalovirus infection status, the study brought together high-throughput TCR immunosequencing, statistical association of individual TCRs with disease status, and machine learning. Among the approximately 430 genotyped donors, 75% to 90% belonged to the genetic ancestry cluster associated with self-reported Caucasian donors. The paper's findings and limits, for the study overall: Some IMGT-functional V segments, including TRBV6-2 and TRBV6-3, could not be told apart with the 87-base-pair reads, so those segments were excluded. A group of highly shared sequence variants was considered likely to be a technical artifact of the sequencing pipeline. Roughly uniform sequencing depth across donors was assumed in presence/absence analyses, although this assumption may not hold. Most TCR sequences were observed very rarely across donors, whereas some public TCRs were present in many individuals. In a later analysis, several top co-occurrence clusters were reported to appear linked to parvovirus B19, influenza, CMV and Epstein-Barr virus. The only immune exposure information available for the cohort was CMV serostatus. Because counts were too low, approximately 18 rarely observed V segments, including chromosome 9 orphons, were excluded from the earlier analysis of several hundred of the donors. A further reported finding was that TCR beta sequences accurately predicted the HLA-A and HLA-B alleles for most subjects in the first cohort. The classifier was reported to diagnose cytomegalovirus status with high specificity and sensitivity in both the original cohort and the validation cohort. A total of 164 TCR beta chains were listed by the study as associated with cytomegalovirus. Strong co-occurrence of HLA alleles, especially DR and DQ, made assigning TCR associations to individual alleles difficult. Correlated functional status among segregating V segments might reflect linkage disequilibrium, but an unknown experimental factor could not be ruled out. Compared with equally common non-associated chains, HLA-associated TCR beta chains in a later analysis were more clonally expanded and had lower generation probabilities. In a later analysis, TCR association rates were found to vary across HLA loci, with the most associated TCRs seen for DRB1 alleles and the fewest for HLA-C alleles. The authors suggested that the approach could potentially be generalized to other disease states and immunological phenotypes. This cohort had only TCR beta chains sequenced, and the lack of alpha or paired-chain data limited which features could be detected. In vitro tests confirmed that a few of the cytomegalovirus-associated TCR beta chains recognize cytomegalovirus antigens. An association between a missense DCLRE1C variant and V-gene and J-gene trimming of TCR beta chains was found in a later genetic analysis and replicated in an independent cohort. HLA typing was unavailable for some donors at each locus, so association tests used only the typed subset. A later analysis found that most CMV-associated TCR beta chains appeared HLA-restricted, with HLA associations seemingly driven largely by CMV exposure. According to a later genetic analysis, donors in an Asian-associated ancestry cluster had fewer N-insertions in productive TCRs than the roughly 660-donor mean. In a later analysis, about 17,000 TCR beta sequences were associated with specific HLA alleles at a false discovery rate of 0.05. In an earlier analysis of about 550 of the donors, most TCR beta V segments were observed in productive rearrangements about 90% or about 30% of the time, broadly matching IMGT annotations.

The cohort was made up of 666 healthy bone marrow donors. At the time of sampling, all cohort members were nominally healthy, though unrecorded immune exposures were likely present. The donor tested CMV seropositive and was one of the 289 seropositive cohort members. A peripheral blood sample was provided by each donor, and peripheral blood mononuclear cells were used for TCR beta sequencing. The Qiagen DNeasy Blood Extraction Kit was used to extract genomic DNA from the blood cell samples. Comment on this clone: The antigen it binds to is not known. It has no much larger one-base neighbor in the sample; base qualities were not kept.

The library was made by the immunoSEQ multiplex PCR assay. A mixture of 60 forward primers for TCR Vbeta segments and 13 reverse primers for TCR Jbeta segments was used in the multiplex PCR. Amplification of the CDR3 region of rearranged TCR beta genes was performed with a multiplex PCR assay on genomic DNA. The Illumina HiSeq System was used to sequence the amplified TCR beta libraries as 87-base-pair reads. The original pipeline was this. A later analysis counted some 74 million unique TCR beta chains across the 700 or so repertoires, and around 9.9 million of these chains were shared by at least two donors. To remove PCR and sequencing errors, raw reads were error-corrected and collapsed into unique sequences using a nearest-neighbor algorithm that merged closely related sequences. CDR3 sequences were aligned to IMGT reference sequences to assign V, D and J gene segments. For a sequence to be retained, a match of at least six nucleotides was required to both a V gene segment and a J gene segment. A rearrangement was called productive if the CDR3 had no stop codons and remained in frame with V and J, and every other rearrangement was called non-productive. Following IMGT convention, CDR3 was defined as the stretch from the second conserved V-encoded cysteine to the conserved J-encoded phenylalanine. The earlier analysis of 500 to 750 of the donors excluded any sequence lacking an unambiguous match to a single V gene segment. An earlier analysis of 587 of the donors called V segments functional above 56.7% productive rearrangements and segregating when the between-donor standard deviation exceeded 5%. A statistical classification framework was developed to diagnose cytomegalovirus status using the catalog of TCR beta chain sequences. In a later analysis, TCR nucleotide sequences were compared against IMGT/GENE-DB human TR gene sequences so that V and J genes could be assigned. The TCRdist pipeline was used in a later analysis to assign CDR3 sequences and most-parsimonious VDJ recombination scenarios. In a later analysis, every TCR beta chain was defined by the combination of its CDR3 amino acid sequence and its V-gene family, and reads without a unique V-gene family were dropped. In a later analysis, approximately 640 highly shared, low-generation-probability nucleotide sequences were removed to address suspected cross-contamination and a sequencing artifact. For each public chain, a later analysis derived a clonal expansion index from normalized ranks of inferred template counts within each repertoire. A later analysis computed generation probabilities with a VDJ recombination model fitted to out-of-frame rearrangements, and checked the results against IGoR. Hypergeometric tests were used in a later analysis to score TCR-TCR, TCR-HLA and TCR-CMV co-occurrence, with a repertoire-size bias correction applied to the TCR pairs. A later analysis estimated false discovery rates by permuting HLA or CMV assignments 20 times. In a later analysis, co-occurring TCRs were grouped with DBSCAN, and TCRdist sequence similarity was added when clustering was performed within HLA-allele-positive subsets. Co-occurrence clustering excluded repertoires with fewer than 30,000 or more than 120,000 public chains, plus five with anomalous nucleotide sharing. TCRdb holds this immuneACCESS table with in-frame rearrangements only. Some clones are missing; in checked studies, unresolved V genes explain under half, and the rest has no known cause. V and J calls plus clone size are reproduced from that table; the DNA served to infer D and trimming. In all, the sample holds about 85,000 clones, and 75% to 90% of those were seen once. The ten largest account for approximately 31% of the sample.

V and J are trimmed by 4 bases and 5 bases, and the gene matches miss 10 bases of the junction. The CDR3 numbers 17 residues from cysteine through phenylalanine. Only the CDR3 region is kept as DNA, spanning 51 bases read in frame from base 1. Based on the germline V gene, the CDR1 and CDR2 sequences are MNHNS and SASEGT. This clonotype was obtained from a man aged 50 to 60 in good health and CMV-seropositive. Recombination linked TRBV6-1 to TRBJ2-7; 14 central nucleotides agree with TRBD2. The sequenced material came from PBMCs. The nucleotide sequence is TGTGCCAGCAGTGCCGCCGGGACTAGCGGGAGCAGGGACGAGCAGTACTTC. Its protein is CASSAAGTSGSRDEQYF.